This T cell receptor (beta chain) was identified in a study of CD8+ T cells in alopecia areata. In this sample, this clone turned up a few times. The antigen is unknown. The CDR3 length is 16 residues. The ends were cut back, 4 bases at V and 3 bases at J, with 17 bases in the middle. Per germline, CDR1 SGHTA and CDR2 FQGTGA. TCR sequencing used cDNA made by reverse transcription of extracted RNA. Only in-frame clones appear in the TCRdb table, and some are missing; sequencing was by immunoSEQ multiplex PCR. This sample has approximately 140,000 clones, with approximately 50% found just once. Study-wide results and caveats: Shared TCR sequences were less clear between patients than in mice, possibly partly from HLA diversity.

The material sequenced was CD4+ T cells sorted from blood. The chain has TRBV7-3 and TRBJ2-3; D not resolved. This TCR derives from a human donor with alopecia areata. For the CDR3, the DNA is TGTGCCAGCAGCTCCTCCTCCTGGCAGTCAACAGATACGCAGTATTTT. It encodes CASSSSSWQSTDTQYF.